This entry lists 17 T cell receptor beta chains sequenced from one sample in a study of blood T cell repertoires in COVID-19. Some clones are missing from TCRdb's copy, which holds only in-frame ones; the method was immunoSEQ multiplex PCR. The table shows 70,000 to 95,000 clones, with roughly 92% occurring only once. Sequenced: peripheral blood. These receptors came from a woman aged 60-70 years with active COVID-19.

In this sample, this clone turned up once. The V call is TRBV9, the J call TRBJ2-7, with D tentatively TRBD2 (6 bases). Germline lookup yields CDR1 SGDLS and CDR2 YYNGEE. The CDR3 extends over 15 amino acids. V lost 0 bases and J lost 2, with 12 bases in between. The CDR3 loop reads CASSVVGEAPYEQYF. As DNA, the CDR3 is TGTGCCAGCAGCGTAGTGGGGGAGGCACCCTACGAGCAGTACTTC.

CDR3 residues: CASSSGQQETQYF. CDR3 in DNA: TGTGCCAGCAGCAGCGGACAGCAAGAGACCCAGTACTTC. The chain has TRBV11-2 and TRBJ2-5; D is possibly TRBD1 (6 bases). V gave up 5 bases and J gave up 2 bases, with 9 bases separating them. Germline V gives CDR1 SGHAT, CDR2 FQNNGV. CDR3 length: 13 amino acids.

DNA of the CDR3: TGTGCCAGCAGCGCCGACTGGGGCTACACCTTC. It encodes CASSADWGYTF. This chain links TRBV5-4 with TRBJ1-2; D unresolved. CDR1 and CDR2 from the germline V gene are SGHNT and YYREEE (reference sequence). The CDR3 is 11 amino acids. Trimming removed 4 bases at V and 8 bases at J, with 9 bases between.

The genes are TRBV15 and TRBJ1-1; 7 nucleotides line up with TRBD1. Trimming took 0 bases from V and 0 from J; bases not matched to a gene: 13. The CDR3 extends over 19 amino acids. Germline-derived CDR1 and CDR2 are LNHNV and YYDKDF (reference sequence). CDR3 sequence reads: CATSRDRILGQELNTEAFF. DNA of the CDR3: TGTGCCACCAGCAGAGATCGTATACTTGGACAGGAATTGAACACTGAAGCTTTCTTT.

This clone was detected only once. The rearrangement links TRBV7-9 to TRBJ1-1; 7 nucleotides align to TRBD1. Germline V gives CDR1 SEHNR, CDR2 FQNEAQ (reference sequence). The CDR3 is 14 amino acids. Losses at the gene ends were 5 bases for V and 7 bases for J; bases not matched to a gene: 10. CDR3 sequence: CASSVDRAFDEAFF. The CDR3, as DNA: TGTGCCAGCAGCGTTGACAGGGCCTTCGATGAAGCTTTCTTT.

This clone occurred once. The chain is built from TRBV28 and TRBJ1-1; perhaps TRBD1 as D (6 bases). V was cut by 9 bases and J by 1 base, with 9 bases left in between. The CDR3 sequence is 12 residues long. Germline lookup yields CDR1 MDHEN and CDR2 SYDVKM. CDR3 DNA sequence: TGTGCCAGAAGGACAGCGAACACTGAAGCTTTCTTT. Protein: CARRTANTEAFF.

The chain joins TRBV18 to TRBJ1-4; 8 bases are a match to TRBD1. With 0 bases clipped from V and 0 bases from J, the junction kept 3 bases outside the gene matches. Germline V gives CDR1 KGHSH, CDR2 LQKENI. The CDR3 consists of 17 residues. CDR3 residues: CASSPPQGAATNEKLFF. Here the CDR3 DNA reads TGTGCCAGCTCACCACCGCAGGGGGCGGCAACTAATGAAAAACTGTTTTTT.

The rearrangement links TRBV2 to TRBJ1-6; 8 nucleotides align to TRBD1. This CDR3 is 14 amino acids long. Germline V gene lookup returns CDR1 SNHLY and CDR2 FYNNEI. V dropped 6 bases and J dropped 10; count of bases not matched to a gene: 8. CDR3 in DNA: TGTGCCAGCAGCTTCGGACAGGGCCGGTCACCCCTCCACTTT. Protein sequence: CASSFGQGRSPLHF.

The chain joins TRBV6-6 to TRBJ2-1; D gene uncertain. Germline V lookup: CDR1 MNHNY, CDR2 SVGAGI (reference sequence). V shed 2 bases and J shed 6 bases, with 17 bases lying between them. The CDR3 loop spans 16 amino acids. CDR3 nucleotide sequence: TGTGCCAGCAGTTACGATCCGGGTCACCCCTCCAATGAGCAGTTCTTC. This sequence encodes CASSYDPGHPSNEQFF.

The chain combines TRBV5-4 with TRBJ2-1; 7 positions agree with TRBD1. Germline loops: CDR1 SGHNT, CDR2 YYREEE (reference sequence). The trim removed 0 bases at V and 3 bases at J, leaving 6 bases unmatched. CDR3 length: 16 residues. The CDR3 reads CASSLEGTVNYNEQFF. The CDR3 DNA is TGTGCCAGCAGCTTGGAAGGGACAGTAAACTACAATGAGCAGTTCTTC.

This clone was observed a single time. The V gene is TRBV11-3, the J gene TRBJ2-7, with TRBD1 matching over 7 bases. V shed 5 bases and J 3 bases; nucleotides not matched to a gene: 10. The CDR3 totals 15 residues. Germline-derived CDR1 and CDR2 are SGHNT and YENEEA. CDR3 residues: CASSEDRDRYYEQYF. The CDR3 DNA is TGTGCCAGCAGCGAAGATCGGGACAGATACTACGAGCAGTACTTC.

This chain links TRBV2 with TRBJ1-6; no definite D call. The CDR3 contains 11 residues. Trimming cost V 5 bases and J 12 bases, with 8 bases left between them. The germline CDR1 and CDR2 sequences are SNHLY and FYNNEI. Here the CDR3 DNA reads TGTGCCAGCAGTCCAGATAAACCCCTCCACTTT. Its translation is CASSPDKPLHF.

V gene TRBV9 combines with J gene TRBJ2-3; TRBD2 agrees at 10 bases. CDR1 is SGDLS and CDR2 is YYNGEE in the germline V gene. V lost 3 bases and J lost 7; bases outside the gene matches: 11. The CDR3 covers 16 residues. The CDR3 loop is CASSAELAGGSNTQYF. CDR3 sequence (DNA): TGTGCCAGCAGCGCAGAATTAGCGGGGGGTTCAAATACGCAGTATTTT.

This chain connects TRBV5-6 to TRBJ1-1; D is undetermined. This CDR3 has 14 residues. From germline, CDR1 is SGHDT and CDR2 YYEEEE. Trimming pared 0 bases from V and 0 bases from J, leaving 6 bases between. CDR3 in amino acids: CASSLAQMNTEAFF. The CDR3 DNA reads TGTGCCAGCAGCTTGGCACAGATGAACACTGAAGCTTTCTTT.

This rearrangement joins TRBV27 to TRBJ1-2; TRBD1 might be the D (5 bases). Trimming took 5 bases from V and 5 from J, leaving 9 bases between them. CDR3 length equals 12 residues. CDR1 and CDR2 (germline): MNHEY, SMNVEV (reference sequence). The CDR3 loop is CASSAKGYGYTF. CDR3 in DNA: TGTGCCAGCAGTGCTAAGGGGTATGGCTACACCTTC.

The chain combines TRBV3-1 (or the pseudogene TRBV3-2) with TRBJ1-1, with D possibly matching TRBD1 (6 bases). CDR1 is LGHDT and CDR2 is YNNKEL in the germline V gene (reference sequence). V was trimmed by 2 bases and J by 5 bases, leaving 12 bases between them. The CDR3 totals 14 residues. The CDR3: CASSQTNRETEAFF. Written as DNA, the CDR3 is TGTGCCAGCAGCCAAACGAACAGGGAAACTGAAGCTTTCTTT.

The gene calls are TRBV11-2 and TRBJ2-7; D not resolved. V lost 5 bases to trimming and J lost 3 bases, with 5 bases between them. CDR1 and CDR2 from the germline V gene are SGHAT and FQNNGV. The CDR3 extends over 11 amino acids. The CDR3 region is CASSPGYEQYF. DNA for the CDR3: TGTGCCAGCAGCCCCGGCTACGAGCAGTACTTC.